This T cell receptor beta chain emerged from a study of identical twins. V was trimmed by 2 bases and J by 2 bases, leaving 12 bases between them. The CDR3 consists of 16 residues. Germline CDR1 SGHTA, CDR2 FQGTGA. Template switching added a universal primer site; cDNA carried unique molecular identifiers. TCRdb fed the 5' RACE reads into MiXCR, producing one record per CDR3 protein. Altogether around 290,000 distinct CDR3 sequences are present, roughly 8.6% being singletons, with the ten largest covering approximately 6.6%. These data also formed part of another study, on yellow fever vaccine responses in identical twins.

Sequencing input: CD8+ T cells sorted from blood. The chain is built from TRBV7-3 and TRBJ2-2; a weak D match, TRBD2 (5 bases). This receptor was taken from a woman younger than 35 in good health. The CDR3 reads CASSLDSSRNTGELFF. CDR3 sequence (DNA): TGTGCCAGCAGCTTAGACTCTAGCAGAAACACCGGGGAGCTGTTTTTT.